The 25 T cell receptor beta chains below all came from one sample that was sequenced in a study of regulatory T cells in long-lasting Graves disease. According to the study, TCR beta libraries were built with iRepertoire HTBI primers and CDR3-region Arm-PCR. TCRdb redid the calling of the multiplex PCR reads with MiXCR, one entry per CDR3 protein. The table lists about 620,000 distinct CDR3 sequences, 15% to 20% of them singletons. Time point: newly diagnosed GD, antithyroid drugs for less than 3 months. Extracted RNA from PBMCs served as the source of the TCR library. The sample was also linked to a second study, of T cells in Graves' hyperthyroidism and ophthalmopathy.

Sample: peripheral blood mononuclear cells (PBMCs), taken at new diagnosis, from a patient treated with antithyroid drugs. These receptors all stem from a woman in her twenties or thirties with Graves disease.

This clonotype was detected ten times or more. The chain joins TRBV6-2 or TRBV6-3 to TRBJ2-5; 10 nucleotides line up with TRBD2. J lost 3 bases, V lost 0 bases, and 4 bases had no gene match. From germline, CDR1 is MNHEY and CDR2 SVGEGT. There are 16 residues in the CDR3. CDR3 residues: CASSYSRTSGKETQYF. The CDR3 nucleotides are TGTGCCAGCAGTTACTCCCGGACTAGCGGCAAAGAGACCCAGTACTTC.

The rearrangement uses TRBV28 and TRBJ1-3; the D is unclear. This CDR3 has 17 residues. From germline, CDR1 is MDHEN and CDR2 SYDVKM. V gave up 4 bases and J gave up 0 bases, with 16 bases separating them. The DNA of the CDR3 is TGTGCCAGCAGTTCACGGACGGTCCCGCGCTCTGGAAACACCATATATTTT. Amino acid sequence: CASSSRTVPRSGNTIYF. Drawing the rest from reference TRBV28 and TRBJ1-3, the complete variable domain is DVKVTQSSRYLVKRTGEKVFLECVQDMDHENMFWYRQDPGLGLRLIYFSYDVKMKEKGDIPEGYSVSREKKERFSLILESASTNQTSMYLCASSSRTVPRSGNTIYFGEGSWLTVV.

This clonotype was counted a few times. The V gene is TRBV12-3 or TRBV12-4, the J gene TRBJ2-1; possible D gene TRBD2, 6 bases. This CDR3 is 13 amino acids long. V was pared by 9 bases and J by 3 bases, with 12 bases between. The CDR3 sequence is CASRREVYNEQFF. CDR3 coding DNA: TGTGCCAGTAGAAGGGAGGTCTACAATGAGCAGTTCTTC.

Ten or more counts support this clonotype. This chain links TRBV10-3 with TRBJ2-3; D perhaps matches TRBD2 (7 bases). Germline CDR1 ENHRY, CDR2 SYGVKD. The CDR3 has 17 amino acids. V lost 4 bases to trimming and J lost 1 base, with 18 bases between them. CDR3 sequence reads: CAISAPGGGVGTDTQYF. DNA of the CDR3: TGTGCCATCAGTGCACCGGGGGGCGGGGTCGGCACAGATACGCAGTATTTT.

This clonotype was counted ten times or more. The rearrangement joins TRBV30 to TRBJ1-5; D not resolved. Germline assignment: CDR1 GTSNPN and CDR2 SVGIG (reference sequence). This CDR3 contains 13 residues. V lost 1 base to trimming and J lost 0 bases, with 4 bases between them. The chain's CDR3 is CAWSGNSNQPQHF. The CDR3 coding sequence is TGTGCCTGGAGTGGTAATAGCAATCAGCCCCAGCATTTT.

This clonotype was counted many times. The chain has TRBV19 and TRBJ2-1; TRBD1 is a possible D gene (6 bases). The V end lost 7 bases, the J end lost 7 bases, and 17 bases lay between the germline ends. The CDR3 length is 14 residues. In germline, CDR1 is LNHDA, CDR2 SQIVND (reference sequence). CDR3 loop: CASMGQGLRNEQFF. For the CDR3, the DNA is TGTGCCAGTATGGGTCAGGGGCTTCGGAATGAGCAGTTCTTC.

This clonotype was counted ten times or more. This chain joins TRBV18 and TRBJ1-2; D not resolved. V dropped 2 bases and J dropped 3 bases, with 7 bases sitting between them. The CDR3 runs 13 residues. In germline, CDR1 is KGHSH, CDR2 LQKENI. The CDR3, as DNA: TGTGCCAGCTCACCAGAAACCGACTATGGCTACACCTTC. Translating it yields CASSPETDYGYTF.

This clonotype was seen only a few times. The chain combines TRBV27 with TRBJ2-4, with a tentative D call TRBD1 (5 bases). The CDR3 length is 17 residues. Germline CDR1 MNHEY, CDR2 SMNVEV (reference sequence). V lost 3 bases to trimming and J lost 0 bases, with 15 bases between them. CDR3 coding DNA: TGTGCCAGCAGTTTTAGGGGCCGGGCCCTAGCCAAAAACATTCAGTACTTC. Protein sequence: CASSFRGRALAKNIQYF.

A few counts support this clonotype. V is TRBV18 and J is TRBJ2-1; 8 bases agree with TRBD2. Looked up from germline, CDR1 is KGHSH and CDR2 is LQKENI. The CDR3 is 15 residues long. V gave up 4 bases and J gave up 7 bases; unmatched junction bases: 9. The CDR3 region is CASSRGTSGLNEQFF. For the CDR3, the DNA is TGTGCCAGCTCACGCGGGACTAGTGGGTTGAATGAGCAGTTCTTC.

This clonotype has just a few counts. This chain links TRBV12-5 with TRBJ1-2; maybe TRBD1 (5 bases). V shed 5 bases and J shed 1 base, with 14 bases lying between them. Germline V gene lookup returns CDR1 LGHNT and CDR2 FRNRAP. This CDR3 has 15 residues. The CDR3 spells CASGPSGGDNYGYTF. Written as DNA, the CDR3 is TGTGCTAGTGGTCCCTCGGGGGGGGATAACTATGGCTACACCTTC. The entire variable domain, with the rest obtained from reference TRBV12-5 and TRBJ1-2, is as follows: DARVTQTPRHKVTEMGQEVTMRCQPILGHNTVFWYRQTMMQGLELLAYFRNRAPLDDSGMPKDRFSAEMPDATLATLKIQPSEPRDSAVYFCASGPSGGDNYGYTFGSGTRLTVV.

This clonotype has ten or more counts. This chain connects TRBV27 to TRBJ1-6, with a weak D call TRBD1 (5 bases). Trimming removed 6 bases at V and 7 bases at J, with 16 bases between. CDR3 length equals 15 residues. Germline V gene lookup returns CDR1 MNHEY and CDR2 SMNVEV (reference sequence). The CDR3 reads CASRLRGTANSPLHF. The DNA for the CDR3 is TGTGCCAGCAGATTGCGCGGGACGGCCAATTCACCCCTCCACTTT.

In this sample, this clonotype turned up once. No conserved phenylalanine or tryptophan ends this CDR3, so it is likely a read error. The chain employs TRBV2 and TRBJ2-2, with 10 positions matching TRBD1. The length of the CDR3 is 15 residues. Germline V gene data show CDR1 as SNHLY and CDR2 as FYNNEI. Germline trimming cut 4 bases from V and 4 bases from J; bases unmatched to any gene: 3. The CDR3 protein is CASSGQGAITGELFS. CDR3 DNA sequence: TGTGCCAGCAGTGGACAGGGGGCGATCACCGGGGAGCTGTTTTCT.

The CDR3 DNA sequence: TGTGCCAGTAGTATCCTACAACCGGGACTAGCGGGGCACCCCACAGATACGCAGTATTTT. Its translation is CASSILQPGLAGHPTDTQYF. V gene TRBV19 combines with J gene TRBJ2-3, with 13 bases matching TRBD2. Trimming at V came to 3 bases and at J to 2 bases, leaving 14 bases not matched to a gene. CDR1 and CDR2 (germline): LNHDA, SQIVND (reference sequence). CDR3 length equals 20 residues.

The chain is built from TRBV7-2 and TRBJ2-7, with 8 bases matching TRBD1. This CDR3 spans 15 amino acids. The junction had 12 bases not matched to a gene; V was cut back by 5 bases and J by 6 bases. CDR1 SGHTA and CDR2 FQGNSA come from the germline V gene. The CDR3 region has the DNA TGTGCCAGCAGCCTCGGGTGGACAGGGAGGATCGAGCAGTACTTC. Protein: CASSLGWTGRIEQYF.

The chain combines TRBV20-1 with TRBJ1-1, with D perhaps matching TRBD1 (5 bases). The CDR3 is 12 amino acids. V lost 7 bases to trimming and J lost 0 bases, with 9 bases between them. CDR1 is DFQATT, CDR2 SNEGSKA, per germline (reference sequence). Written as DNA, the CDR3 is TGCAGTGGCAGGGAGTTGAACACTGAAGCTTTCTTT. Translated, it gives CSGRELNTEAFF.

The chain is built from TRBV5-6 and TRBJ2-7, with D possibly matching TRBD1 (6 bases). The CDR3 is 16 residues long. Germline assignment: CDR1 SGHDT and CDR2 YYEEEE. V was clipped by 4 bases and J by 5 bases, with 22 bases between them. CDR3 loop: CASSGVGVRGKHEQYF. Written as DNA, the CDR3 is TGTGCCAGCAGCGGTGTGGGGGTGAGGGGGAAGCACGAGCAGTACTTC.

Ten or more counts support this clonotype. The chain links TRBV2 to TRBJ2-5, with D maybe TRBD2 (7 bases). Germline CDR1 reads SNHLY; CDR2 reads FYNNEI. The V gene lost 7 bases and the J gene lost 4 bases, with 10 bases spanning the gap. This CDR3 contains 12 residues. In DNA form, the CDR3 reads TGTGCCAGCAAGGGGGGGTCAGAGACCCAGTACTTC. It yields the protein CASKGGSETQYF.

Details on this clonotype: At one of its ends the junction is not consistent with the germline gene, which may arise from a read error. The chain employs TRBV29-1 and TRBJ2-5; no clear D gene. This CDR3 has 13 amino acids. Per the germline V gene, CDR1 is SQVTM and CDR2 is ANQGSEA. For the CDR3, the DNA is TGCAGCGCCTATCGTCGGCAGGAAGAGACCCAGCACTTC. Translated, it gives CSAYRRQEETQHF.

This clonotype was found many times. CDR3 region: CASGLRSDTEAFF. CDR3 bases: TGTGCCAGCGGGTTGAGATCGGACACTGAAGCTTTCTTT. The V call is TRBV6-1, the J call TRBJ1-1, with D hard to call. V lost 8 bases, J lost 3 bases, and 13 bases lay in between. This CDR3 is built from 13 residues. Germline CDR1 reads MNHNS; CDR2 reads SASEGT.

The chain is built from TRBV5-1 and TRBJ1-6; a weak D match, TRBD1 (6 bases). Between the trimmed V and J ends, which lost 3 bases and 0 bases, there was a span of 10 bases. Germline-derived CDR1 and CDR2 are SGHRS and YFSETQ. The CDR3 spans 16 residues. CDR3 sequence (DNA): TGCGCCAGCAGCTCTGGACAGAGCTCCTATAATTCACCCCTCCACTTT. Protein product: CASSSGQSSYNSPLHF.

This clonotype was found a few times. The V call is TRBV5-1, the J call TRBJ2-1; D gene uncertain. Trimming took 0 bases from V and 5 from J, leaving 15 bases between them. This CDR3 is built from 16 residues. Germline CDR1 and CDR2: SGHRS and YFSETQ. The CDR3 region is CASSLEAAVRDNEQFF. CDR3 sequence (DNA): TGCGCCAGCAGCTTGGAAGCTGCGGTAAGGGACAATGAGCAGTTCTTC.

This clonotype was counted ten times or more. This chain joins TRBV20-1 and TRBJ2-1; D is ambiguous. V was shortened by 5 bases and J by 2 bases, with 10 bases between the two germline ends. The V gene's germline CDR1 is DFQATT and CDR2 SNEGSKA (reference sequence). CDR3 length: 13 amino acids. This chain's CDR3 is CSAVRKPYNEQFF. In DNA form, the CDR3 reads TGCAGTGCTGTCAGGAAGCCCTACAATGAGCAGTTCTTC.

This clonotype was seen ten or more times. V gene TRBV7-2 combines with J gene TRBJ2-5; 11 bases are shared with TRBD2. CDR1 is SGHTA and CDR2 is FQGNSA in the germline V gene. Trimming took 3 bases from V and 4 from J; bases not matched to a gene: 10. CDR3 length: 17 residues. In nucleotides, the CDR3 is TGTGCCAGCAGCTTGCTAGCGGGAGGATGGGGCCGAGAGACCCAGTACTTC. Amino acid sequence: CASSLLAGGWGRETQYF.

This clonotype was observed at least ten times. This chain uses TRBV11-2 with TRBJ1-1; D not resolved. CDR3 length: 15 amino acids. Germline CDR1 SGHAT, CDR2 FQNNGV. The V end was cut by 1 base, the J end by 0 bases, with 9 bases between. The DNA of the CDR3 is TGTGCCAGCAGCTTAGTGCCGTCGATGAACACTGAAGCTTTCTTT. It translates to CASSLVPSMNTEAFF.

In its sample, this clonotype was seen many times. The chain uses TRBV12-3 or TRBV12-4 and TRBJ2-7; D not certain. The V end was cut by 3 bases, the J end by 2 bases, with 20 bases between. The CDR3 covers 17 residues. CDR3 coding DNA: TGTGCCAGCAGTTTCACTCAAGGAAACGCAAGGGCCTACGAGCAGTACTTC. Translation gives CASSFTQGNARAYEQYF.